Shown below are 32 T cell receptor beta chains from a single sample sequenced in a study of T cell responses to AZD1222 COVID-19 vaccine. Assay used: immunoSEQ multiplex PCR; TCRdb lists only in-frame clones, some missing. The repertoire holds some 150,000 clones, with around 90% as singletons. The sample was peripheral blood, taken on day 0 of AZD1222 vaccination. The source is an adult in good health.

The chain combines TRBV4-1 with TRBJ1-2; D may be TRBD1 (6 bases). This CDR3 has 16 residues. The V end lost 4 bases, the J end lost 4 bases, and 19 bases lay between the germline ends. In germline, CDR1 is MGHRA, CDR2 YSYEKL. The CDR3 coding sequence is TGCGCCAGCAGCCCGCGTGCAGGGGCCTCCTCCTATGGCTACACCTTC. Translation gives CASSPRAGASSYGYTF.

This clone showed up just once. This chain joins TRBV28 and TRBJ2-7; D unresolved. Germline V gene sequence: CDR1 MDHEN, CDR2 SYDVKM. Trimming took off 4 bases at V and 0 bases at J, with 7 bases between the two ends. This CDR3 region has 13 residues. CDR3 nucleotide sequence: TGTGCCAGCAGTTGGGCGGCCTCCTACGAGCAGTACTTC. Amino acid sequence: CASSWAASYEQYF. Using reference TRBV28 and TRBJ2-7 for the parts outside the CDR3, the full variable domain is DVKVTQSSRYLVKRTGEKVFLECVQDMDHENMFWYRQDPGLGLRLIYFSYDVKMKEKGDIPEGYSVSREKKERFSLILESASTNQTSMYLCASSWAASYEQYFGPGTRLTVT.

The chain combines TRBV4-1 with TRBJ2-3; TRBD1 might be the D (6 bases). The CDR3 contains 14 residues. Trimming took off 2 bases at V and 5 bases at J, with 11 bases between the two ends. Germline assignment: CDR1 MGHRA and CDR2 YSYEKL. The CDR3: CASSQRDTRDTQYF. The CDR3 bases are TGCGCCAGCAGCCAACGGGACACCAGAGATACGCAGTATTTT.

The rearrangement uses TRBV10-2 and TRBJ2-5; tentative D call: TRBD2 (6 bases). CDR1 is WSHSY and CDR2 is SAAADI in the germline V gene. Trimming took off 7 bases at V and 4 bases at J, with 31 bases between the two ends. The CDR3 length is 19 residues. As DNA, the CDR3 is TGCGCCAGCAATGCCGCGGGGCAGGGCTCAGAAAGGCCTTCAGAGACCCAGTACTTC. Translated: CASNAAGQGSERPSETQYF.

The chain has TRBV6-2 or TRBV6-3 and TRBJ1-1; 7 bases line up with TRBD1. There are 17 residues in the CDR3. Germline V gene lookup returns CDR1 MNHEY and CDR2 SVGEGT. V was pared by 2 bases and J by 1 base, with 10 bases of the junction left unmatched. The CDR3 DNA reads as TGTGCCAGCAGTTACCTTGGACAGGTTCTACAGAACACTGAAGCTTTCTTT. As protein: CASSYLGQVLQNTEAFF.

V and J are TRBV9 and TRBJ1-1, with TRBD1 identical over 10 bases. The CDR3 consists of 17 residues. Germline CDR1 is SGDLS and CDR2 is YYNGEE. V dropped 2 bases and J dropped 2; count of bases not matched to a gene: 9. This chain's CDR3 is CASSVLGGQGLNTEAFF. DNA for the CDR3: TGTGCCAGCAGCGTCTTGGGGGGACAGGGGTTAAACACTGAAGCTTTCTTT.

The chain is built from TRBV6-2 or TRBV6-3 and TRBJ2-7; TRBD2 matches at 14 bases. The length of the CDR3 is 21 residues. In germline, CDR1 is MNHEY, CDR2 SVGEGT. J lost 3 bases, V lost 2 bases, and 18 bases had no gene match. The CDR3 DNA is TGTGCCAGCAGTTACACTCCCGGGACTAGCGGGGGACATCCCCGGGGCTACGAGCAGTACTTC. This encodes CASSYTPGTSGGHPRGYEQYF.

This rearrangement joins TRBV6-6 to TRBJ1-3, with D tentatively TRBD1 (6 bases). The germline V gene has CDR1 MNHNY and CDR2 SVGAGI (reference sequence). This CDR3 comprises 15 residues. Between the trimmed V and J ends, which lost 5 bases and 0 bases, there was a span of 11 bases. The CDR3 DNA sequence: TGTGCCAGCAGTCCAACAGGGTTCTCTGGAAACACCATATATTTT. As protein: CASSPTGFSGNTIYF.

The CDR3 sequence is CASSLAGSQPQHF. Written as DNA, the CDR3 is TGTGCCAGCTCACTGGCGGGTAGCCAGCCCCAGCATTTT. The gene calls are TRBV18 and TRBJ1-5; D not certain. CDR1 KGHSH and CDR2 LQKENI come from the germline V gene. The CDR3 spans 13 residues. V was trimmed by 4 bases and J by 7 bases, leaving 11 bases between them.

The genes are TRBV6-1 and TRBJ1-1, with unresolved D. The V end was cut by 1 base, the J end by 5 bases, with 8 bases between. The CDR3 has 13 residues. Germline V CDR1 and CDR2: MNHNS, SASEGT. CDR3 in DNA: TGTGCCAGCAGTGAAGTGACGGGGACTGAAGCTTTCTTT. Its protein is CASSEVTGTEAFF.

The chain employs TRBV18 and TRBJ2-7, with D perhaps matching TRBD1 (6 bases). V was clipped by 1 base and J by 2 bases, with 9 bases between them. CDR1 and CDR2 (germline): KGHSH, LQKENI. This CDR3 has 14 amino acids. CDR3: CASSPLAGAYEQYF. Here the CDR3 DNA reads TGTGCCAGCTCACCACTAGCAGGGGCCTACGAGCAGTACTTC.

Comments on this clone: A read error may account for a junction end that differs from germline. J is TRBJ1-1 and V is TRBV6-5; TRBD1 is a possible D gene (6 bases). There are 13 residues in the CDR3. The V gene's germline CDR1 is MNHEY and CDR2 SVGAGI. This chain's CDR3 is CAGRGGLNTEAFF. CDR3 DNA: TGTGCCGGCAGGGGCGGGTTGAACACTGAAGCTTTCTTT.

The CDR3 DNA reads TGTGCCAGCTCACCACCGTCAGGGGCCAACGTCCTGACTTTC. Encoded protein: CASSPPSGANVLTF. V is TRBV18 and J is TRBJ2-6, with unresolved D. Germline CDR1 KGHSH, CDR2 LQKENI. V shed 0 bases and J shed 4 bases, with 4 bases lying between them. This CDR3 has 14 residues. Complete variable domain (other parts from reference TRBV18 and TRBJ2-6): NAGVMQNPRHLVRRRGQEARLRCSPMKGHSHVYWYRQLPEEGLKFMVYLQKENIIDESGMPKERFSAEFPKEGPSILRIQQVVRGDSAAYFCASSPPSGANVLTFGAGSRLTVL.

This clone has just one count. The V and J genes are TRBV5-6 and TRBJ2-6; a possible D gene is TRBD1 (6 bases). The CDR3 is 16 amino acids. Between the trimmed V and J ends, which lost 6 bases and 4 bases, there was a span of 17 bases. Germline lookup yields CDR1 SGHDT and CDR2 YYEEEE. DNA for the CDR3: TGTGCCAGCACCTTATTCCAGGGGACAGGGGCCAACGTCCTGACTTTC. It yields the protein CASTLFQGTGANVLTF.

J is TRBJ1-1 and V is TRBV18; D is perhaps TRBD1 (5 bases). Germline V gives CDR1 KGHSH, CDR2 LQKENI. V lost 5 bases, J lost 7 bases, and 14 bases lay in between. This CDR3 is 13 amino acids long. The CDR3 bases are TGTGCCAGCTCAGCGGACACAACCTTTGAAGCTTTCTTT. It yields the protein CASSADTTFEAFF. Variable domain in full (rest from reference TRBV18 and TRBJ1-1): NAGVMQNPRHLVRRRGQEARLRCSPMKGHSHVYWYRQLPEEGLKFMVYLQKENIIDESGMPKERFSAEFPKEGPSILRIQQVVRGDSAAYFCASSADTTFEAFFGQGTRLTVV.

This chain uses TRBV7-9 with TRBJ2-2; tentative D call: TRBD1 (6 bases). The CDR3 is 17 residues long. Trimming pared 2 bases from V and 6 bases from J, leaving 19 bases between. CDR1 is SEHNR, CDR2 FQNEAQ, per germline (reference sequence). The CDR3 DNA reads TGTGCCAGCAGCTTACGGCTTCAGGGGCTACAGTCCGGGGAGCTGTTTTTT. Its translation: CASSLRLQGLQSGELFF.

V is TRBV21-1 and J is TRBJ1-3. TRBV21-1 is labeled a pseudogene. There are 20 residues in the CDR3. The CDR3 bases are TGTGCCAGCAGCCCTGTCACTAAATGGGCGGACGCAAGCTCTGGAAACACCATATATTTT. Its protein is CASSPVTKWADASSGNTIYF.

V usage is TRBV3-1 (or the pseudogene TRBV3-2) and J usage is TRBJ1-3, with unresolved D. Trimming took off 2 bases at V and 2 bases at J, with 7 bases between the two ends. The CDR3 is 14 residues long. The V gene's germline CDR1 is LGHDT and CDR2 YNNKEL (reference sequence). The CDR3 loop reads CASSQMVAGNTIYF. The CDR3 nucleotides are TGTGCCAGCAGCCAAATGGTGGCTGGAAACACCATATATTTT.

This clone appeared once. CDR3 loop: CASSLDRAGPSIPGYTF. CDR3 bases: TGTGCCAGCAGCTTGGACAGGGCAGGGCCCTCTATTCCGGGCTACACCTTC. The V call is TRBV7-8, the J call TRBJ1-2; the match to TRBD1 covers 8 bases. The CDR3 length is 17 residues. Trimming took 3 bases from V and 8 from J; bases not matched to a gene: 17. Germline lookup yields CDR1 SGHVS and CDR2 FQNEAQ. The variable domain in full, completed from reference TRBV7-8 and TRBJ1-2, reads GAGVSQSPRYKVAKRGQDVALRCDPISGHVSLFWYQQALGQGPEFLTYFQNEAQLDKSGLPSDRFFAERPEGSVSTLKIQRTQQEDSAVYLCASSLDRAGPSIPGYTFGSGTRLTVV.

CDR3 sequence: CASSPAGGSWDNEQFF. In DNA, the CDR3 is TGTGCCAGCAGCCCTGCTGGCGGGAGCTGGGACAATGAGCAGTTCTTC. This chain connects TRBV7-9 to TRBJ2-1; 7 nucleotides line up with TRBD2. V dropped 5 bases and J dropped 5; count of bases not matched to a gene: 12. The germline V gene encodes CDR1 SEHNR and CDR2 FQNEAQ (reference sequence). The CDR3 covers 16 residues.

In DNA form, the CDR3 reads TGTGCCAGCACCCCGGCAGGGTTCACTGAAGCTTTCTTT. Residues: CASTPAGFTEAFF. The V and J genes are TRBV27 and TRBJ1-1, with D possibly matching TRBD1 (5 bases). Trimming pared 7 bases from V and 4 bases from J, leaving 13 bases between. Germline CDR1 MNHEY, CDR2 SMNVEV (reference sequence). The CDR3 contains 13 residues.

This chain connects TRBV24-1 to TRBJ2-1; D ambiguous. Germline V gene data show CDR1 as KGHDR and CDR2 as SFDVKD. V was cut by 1 base and J by 10 bases, with 7 bases left in between. The CDR3 runs to 12 residues. The CDR3 nucleotides read TGTGCCACCAGTGATTTAAGTGGGGAGCAGTTCTTC. It encodes CATSDLSGEQFF.

V gene TRBV7-4 combines with J gene TRBJ1-2; D ambiguous. The ends were cut back, 5 bases at V and 4 bases at J, with 14 bases in the middle. The CDR3 is 14 residues long. Germline loops: CDR1 SGHVT, CDR2 SQSDAQ. CDR3 DNA sequence: TGTGCCAGCAGCCCCGTTACTGGAAGCTATGGCTACACCTTC. This sequence encodes CASSPVTGSYGYTF.

The chain is built from TRBV7-9 and TRBJ2-2; perhaps TRBD1 as D (6 bases). This CDR3 has 15 amino acids. Per germline, CDR1 SEHNR and CDR2 FQNEAQ (reference sequence). Trimming pared 5 bases from V and 4 bases from J, leaving 14 bases between. DNA for the CDR3: TGTGCCAGCAGCCTTCGGGACACTCGCACCGGGGAGCTGTTTTTT. Amino acid sequence: CASSLRDTRTGELFF.

Points on this clone: At one end, the junction sequence differs from germline, possibly due to a read error. The J gene is TRBJ2-5, the V gene TRBV7-7; TRBD2 agrees at 9 bases. The germline CDR1 and CDR2 sequences are SSHAT and FNYEAQ (reference sequence). The CDR3 has 17 amino acids. Here the CDR3 reads CASSLRAGGGKGETQYF. The CDR3 DNA reads as TGTGCTAGCAGCCTCCGAGCGGGAGGAGGTAAAGGAGAGACCCAGTACTTC.

J is TRBJ2-7 and V is TRBV23-1; no definite D call. TRBV23-1 is treated as an ORF (open reading frame) with a function not yet certain. The length of the CDR3 is 10 residues. Trimming cost V 8 bases and J 7 bases, with 9 bases left between them. The DNA of the CDR3 is TGCGCCAGCGTGACTGGGGAGCAGTACTTC. Translating it yields CASVTGEQYF.

This clone has a single count. This chain uses TRBV28 with TRBJ2-1; the D is unclear. Germline V gene data show CDR1 as MDHEN and CDR2 as SYDVKM. The V and J ends lost 2 bases and 7 bases respectively, with 12 bases between them. This CDR3 is 14 amino acids long. The CDR3 coding sequence is TGTGCCAGCAGTTTACCGGCGGTTGTGAATGAGCAGTTCTTC. It encodes CASSLPAVVNEQFF.

This clone has only one observation. The CDR3 DNA reads TGTGCCAGCAGCTTAGTTTCAGGACAGGGACGCTACGAGCAGTACTTC. Translation gives CASSLVSGQGRYEQYF. This chain links TRBV7-9 with TRBJ2-7; 8 bases match TRBD1. V was clipped by 1 base and J by 3 bases; unmatched bases: 8. The CDR3 consists of 16 residues. Germline V gives CDR1 SEHNR, CDR2 FQNEAQ (reference sequence).

The J gene is TRBJ1-1, the V gene TRBV6-4, with D possibly matching TRBD1 (5 bases). Germline values: CDR1 MRHNA, CDR2 SNTAGT. This CDR3 has 13 amino acids. The germline V and J ends were trimmed by 3 bases and 2 bases, with 7 bases remaining between them. The CDR3 reads CASSEGDNTEAFF. The CDR3, as DNA: TGTGCCAGCAGTGAAGGGGACAACACTGAAGCTTTCTTT.

The V gene is TRBV16, the J gene TRBJ1-2; D remains unclear. Germline assignment: CDR1 KGHSY and CDR2 FQNENV. The CDR3 extends over 15 amino acids. The V end was cut by 2 bases, the J end by 2 bases, with 12 bases between. The CDR3 here is CASSQGSTLNYGYTF. CDR3 DNA: TGTGCCAGCAGCCAAGGGTCCACCTTGAACTATGGCTACACCTTC.

The count of this clone is one. The chain has TRBV5-5 and TRBJ2-3; 9 bases line up with TRBD2. The length of the CDR3 is 17 residues. Germline trimming cut 6 bases from V and 2 bases from J; bases unmatched to any gene: 13. Germline CDR1 reads SGHKS; CDR2 reads YYEKEE (reference sequence). CDR3: CASTRRAAGGNTDTQYF. Here the CDR3 DNA reads TGTGCCAGCACCCGGCGGGCAGCGGGAGGAAACACAGATACGCAGTATTTT.

The chain combines TRBV7-9 with TRBJ1-6; 10 nucleotides align to TRBD1. This CDR3 has 16 amino acids. J gave up 5 bases and V 5 bases, and 6 bases lay outside the gene matches. Germline loops: CDR1 SEHNR, CDR2 FQNEAQ (reference sequence). The CDR3 region has the DNA TGTGCCAGCAGCCCCGACAGGGGGCCAAATAATTCACCCCTCCACTTT. Encoded protein: CASSPDRGPNNSPLHF.